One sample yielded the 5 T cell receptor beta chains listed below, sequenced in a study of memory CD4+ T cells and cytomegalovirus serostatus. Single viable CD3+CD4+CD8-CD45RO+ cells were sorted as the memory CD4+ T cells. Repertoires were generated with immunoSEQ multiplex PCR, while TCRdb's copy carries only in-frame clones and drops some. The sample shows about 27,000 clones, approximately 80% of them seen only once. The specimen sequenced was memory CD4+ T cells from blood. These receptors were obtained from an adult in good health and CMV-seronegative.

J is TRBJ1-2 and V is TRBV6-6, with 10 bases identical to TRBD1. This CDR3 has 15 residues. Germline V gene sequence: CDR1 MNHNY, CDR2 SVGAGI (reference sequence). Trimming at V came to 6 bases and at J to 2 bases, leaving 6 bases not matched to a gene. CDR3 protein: CASRLRQGANYGYTF. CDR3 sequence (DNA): TGTGCCAGCAGACTTAGACAGGGGGCGAACTATGGCTACACCTTC.

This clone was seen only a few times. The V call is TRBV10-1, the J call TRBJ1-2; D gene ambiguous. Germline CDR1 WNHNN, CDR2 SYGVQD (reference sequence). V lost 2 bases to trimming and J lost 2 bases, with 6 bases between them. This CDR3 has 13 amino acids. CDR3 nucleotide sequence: TGCGCCAGCAGTGAGGGCTGGAACTATGGCTACACCTTC. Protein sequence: CASSEGWNYGYTF.

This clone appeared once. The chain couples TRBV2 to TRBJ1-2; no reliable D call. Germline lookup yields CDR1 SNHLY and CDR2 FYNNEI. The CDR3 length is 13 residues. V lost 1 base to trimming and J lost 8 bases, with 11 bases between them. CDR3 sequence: CASSEGGGRGYTF. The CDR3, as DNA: TGTGCCAGCAGTGAAGGAGGAGGCAGGGGCTACACCTTC. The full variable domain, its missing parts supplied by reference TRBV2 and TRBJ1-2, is EPEVTQTPSHQVTQMGQEVILRCVPISNHLYFYWYRQILGQKVEFLVSFYNNEISEKSEIFDDQFSVERPDGSNFTLKIRSTKLEDSAMYFCASSEGGGRGYTFGSGTRLTVV.

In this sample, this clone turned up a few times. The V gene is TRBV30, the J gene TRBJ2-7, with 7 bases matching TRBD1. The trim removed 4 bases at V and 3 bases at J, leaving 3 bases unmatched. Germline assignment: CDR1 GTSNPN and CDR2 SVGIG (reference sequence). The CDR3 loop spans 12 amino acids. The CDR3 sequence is CAWNRQGYEQYF. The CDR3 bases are TGTGCCTGGAATAGACAGGGCTACGAGCAGTACTTC. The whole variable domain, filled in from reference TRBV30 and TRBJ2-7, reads SQTIHQWPATLVQPVGSPLSLECTVEGTSNPNLYWYRQAAGRGLQLLFYSVGIGQISSEVPQNLSASRPQDRQFILSSKKLLLSDSGFYLCAWNRQGYEQYFGPGTRLTVT.

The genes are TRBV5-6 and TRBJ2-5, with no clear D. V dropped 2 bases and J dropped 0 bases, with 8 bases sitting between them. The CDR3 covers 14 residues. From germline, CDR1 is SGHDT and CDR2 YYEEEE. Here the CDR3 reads CASSFGRNQETQYF. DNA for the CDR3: TGTGCCAGCAGCTTTGGTAGAAACCAAGAGACCCAGTACTTC.